This T cell receptor beta chain was found in a study of OX40 agonist ivuxolimab in advanced cancers. Findings of the study overall: Several nonresponders also turned out to have low normalized T-cell clonal expansion.

The germline gives CDR1 SGHRS, CDR2 YFSETQ. The CDR3 length is 14 residues. The V end lost 3 bases, the J end lost 2 bases, and 11 bases lay between the germline ends. Comments on this clone: What it binds is unknown.

Drawing of blood for sampling happened at baseline, at cycle 4 day 1, and at cycle 7 day 1. Clones were sequenced by immunoSEQ multiplex PCR, and TCRdb holds only the in-frame ones, with some missing. Of tens of thousands of clones listed, around 89% are singletons. This chain links TRBV5-1 with TRBJ2-5, with D possibly being TRBD1 (6 bases). This TCR came from an adult with an advanced solid tumor such as melanoma, head and neck, liver or kidney cancer. The specimen comprised CD4+ or CD8+ T cells sorted from blood, sampled in a trial of the OX40 agonist ivuxolimab. Here the CDR3 reads CASSSTGLQETQYF. DNA for the CDR3: TGCGCCAGCAGCTCCACAGGGTTGCAAGAGACCCAGTACTTC.